The 13 T cell receptor beta chains listed next were all sequenced from one sample in a study of beta chain features in type 1 diabetes. Reverse transcription of all isolated RNA meant that expressed TCRB transcripts were sequenced. The protocol was immunoSEQ multiplex PCR, while the TCRdb copy is restricted to in-frame clones and leaves out a portion. This table holds under 550,000 clones, over 10% found once. The specimen sequenced was naive CD4+ T cells from blood. These receptors were obtained from a woman under 30 in good health.

This clone was seen a few times. The V and J genes are TRBV4-3 and TRBJ1-1; the match to TRBD1 covers 7 bases. The CDR3 spans 17 residues. J was trimmed by 7 bases and V by 0 bases; bases with no gene match: 14. CDR1 is LGHNA, CDR2 YSLEER, per germline. CDR3 in amino acids: CASSQEQGTVSLGEAFF. The CDR3 DNA reads TGCGCCAGCAGCCAAGAACAGGGGACTGTTTCCCTGGGTGAAGCTTTCTTT.

The gene calls are TRBV25-1 and TRBJ1-1; a possible D gene is TRBD1 (5 bases). CDR3 length: 13 residues. CDR1 MGHDK and CDR2 SYGVNS come from the germline V gene. Trimming pared 5 bases from V and 11 bases from J, leaving 18 bases between. This CDR3 is CASSFQGRRVAFF. In nucleotides, the CDR3 is TGTGCCAGCAGTTTCCAGGGCCGGAGGGTGGCTTTCTTT.

J is TRBJ2-5 and V is TRBV11-2; no clear D. This CDR3 spans 15 amino acids. V lost 5 bases to trimming and J lost 7 bases, with 20 bases between them. Germline CDR1 SGHAT, CDR2 FQNNGV. The CDR3 nucleotides read TGTGCCAGCAGCACCGAACTCGGAGCTTACGCGACCCAGTACTTC. Translating it yields CASSTELGAYATQYF.

The chain uses TRBV29-1 and TRBJ1-4, with 9 nucleotides matching TRBD1. CDR1 and CDR2 (germline): SQVTM, ANQGSEA. The CDR3 has 12 amino acids. Germline trimming cut 7 bases from V and 5 bases from J; bases unmatched to any gene: 2. The CDR3 region has the DNA TGCAGCGGGGGGACAGGGAATGAAAAACTGTTTTTT. Translating it yields CSGGTGNEKLFF.

This rearrangement joins TRBV25-1 to TRBJ2-7, with D possibly matching TRBD1 (6 bases). Germline lookup yields CDR1 MGHDK and CDR2 SYGVNS. The CDR3 is made up of 14 amino acids. The V and J ends lost 3 bases and 0 bases respectively, with 9 bases between them. This CDR3 is CASSDGQPSYEQYF. CDR3 bases: TGTGCCAGCAGTGATGGACAGCCCTCCTACGAGCAGTACTTC.

This clone has a handful of counts. CDR3 sequence reads: CASGSAPSETQYF. In DNA form, the CDR3 reads TGCGCCAGCGGCTCGGCACCTTCGGAGACCCAGTACTTC. The rearrangement joins TRBV5-1 to TRBJ2-5; D remains unclear. Germline V CDR1 and CDR2: SGHRS, YFSETQ. V was cut by 7 bases and J by 5 bases, with 15 bases left in between. The CDR3 has 13 amino acids. The complete variable domain, with remaining parts taken from reference TRBV5-1 and TRBJ2-5, reads KAGVTQTPRYLIKTRGQQVTLSCSPISGHRSVSWYQQTPGQGLQFLFEYFSETQRNKGNFPGRFSGRQFSNSRSEMNVSTLELGDSALYLCASGSAPSETQYFGPGTRLLVL.

The sample holds a few counts of this clone. The rearrangement uses TRBV7-9 and TRBJ2-1; the D gene is possibly TRBD1 (6 bases). The CDR3 has 14 amino acids. V lost 7 bases to trimming and J lost 1 base, with 11 bases between them. Per the germline V gene, CDR1 is SEHNR and CDR2 is FQNEAQ (reference sequence). Here the CDR3 DNA reads TGTGCCAGCATACTAGGGGGTTCCTACAATGAGCAGTTCTTC. Its protein product is CASILGGSYNEQFF.

The gene calls are TRBV25-1 and TRBJ1-4, with D possibly being TRBD1 (5 bases). This CDR3 region has 14 residues. V was trimmed by 6 bases and J by 3 bases, leaving 11 bases between them. The germline V gene encodes CDR1 MGHDK and CDR2 SYGVNS. DNA of the CDR3: TGTGCCAGCAGGGGGACTAACCCTAATGAAAAACTGTTTTTT. Translation: CASRGTNPNEKLFF.

The V and J genes are TRBV7-2 and TRBJ2-1; D may be TRBD1 or TRBD2 (6 bases each). The CDR3 runs 13 residues. CDR1 SGHTA and CDR2 FQGNSA come from the germline V gene. Trimming cost V 5 bases and J 5 bases, with 10 bases left between them. This CDR3 is CASSPGADNEQFF. For the CDR3, the DNA is TGTGCCAGCAGCCCGGGGGCAGACAATGAGCAGTTCTTC.

The chain has TRBV4-1 and TRBJ2-3; 9 positions match TRBD2. CDR3 length equals 15 residues. Unmatched junction bases numbered 3, after V lost 3 bases and J lost 2 bases. The germline CDR1 and CDR2 sequences are MGHRA and YSYEKL. The CDR3 sequence is CASSHTGLATDTQYF. CDR3 bases: TGCGCCAGCAGCCACACGGGACTAGCCACAGATACGCAGTATTTT.

This clone was counted a few times. This chain links TRBV19 with TRBJ2-1; tentatively, D is TRBD1 (6 bases). CDR3 size: 16 residues. Per the germline V gene, CDR1 is LNHDA and CDR2 is SQIVND (reference sequence). V was trimmed by 5 bases and J by 4 bases, leaving 18 bases between them. Here the CDR3 DNA reads TGTGCCAGTAGTCGGACAGCTGTCTTAGGTTACAATGAGCAGTTCTTC. Translation gives CASSRTAVLGYNEQFF.

This clone was found many times. The chain carries TRBV7-9 and TRBJ2-5, with D unclear. This CDR3 contains 10 residues. V lost 1 base and J lost 6, with 0 bases in between. Germline loops: CDR1 SEHNR, CDR2 FQNEAQ (reference sequence). CDR3 sequence: CASSLETQYF. CDR3 in DNA: TGTGCCAGCAGCTTAGAGACCCAGTACTTC.

This clone has just a few counts. The chain uses TRBV30 and TRBJ2-7; TRBD2 matches 9 bases. Germline values: CDR1 GTSNPN, CDR2 SVGIG (reference sequence). This CDR3 has 14 amino acids. With 0 bases clipped from V and 4 bases from J, the junction kept 4 bases outside the gene matches. The CDR3 reads CAWSVASGRYEQYF. CDR3 in DNA: TGTGCCTGGAGTGTAGCCAGCGGGAGGTACGAGCAGTACTTC.